These T cell receptor beta chains were read from a single sample in a study of blood T cell repertoires in COVID-19. Repertoires were generated with immunoSEQ multiplex PCR, while TCRdb's copy carries only in-frame clones and drops some. The data hold nearly 250,000 clones, with 70% to 85% observed a single time. The sequenced material came from peripheral blood. The receptor set was obtained from a woman aged 80 or over with acute or convalescent COVID-19. CDR3s include the opening cysteine and the closing phenylalanine or tryptophan. The order of the fields is clone size, J gene, V gene, D gene, CDR3 protein, CDR3 DNA. The D gene is left open where the match is weak. Some rows mark clone size as missing; the rest say once, few, many or name a class of expanded clone.

>NA|TRBJ2-2|TRBV4-2|TRBD2
CASSREVTSGTSGELFF
TGTGCCAGCAGCCGAGAGGTGACTAGCGGGACCTCCGGGGAGCTGTTTTTT
>NA|TRBJ1-1|TRBV3-1/TRBV3-2|NA
CASSQGPAGFF
TGTGCCAGCAGCCAAGGCCCAGCGGGTTTCTTT
>NA|TRBJ1-2|TRBV7-3|NA
CASSSQGSYGYTF
TGTGCCAGCAGCTCACAGGGTAGCTATGGCTACACCTTC
>once|TRBJ2-7|TRBV5-1|TRBD1
CASSLAGIGQGTYEQYF
TGCGCCAGCAGCTTGGCCGGGATTGGACAGGGGACCTACGAGCAGTACTTC
>few|TRBJ1-2|TRBV19|NA
CASSASRDYGYTF
TGTGCCAGTAGTGCCAGCAGGGACTATGGCTACACCTTC
>NA|TRBJ2-5|TRBV18|NA
CASSPGREQETQYF
TGTGCCAGCTCACCGGGGAGAGAGCAAGAGACCCAGTACTTC
>NA|TRBJ2-4|TRBV5-3|NA
CARSLRLAPNIQYF
TGTGCCAGAAGCTTGAGGCTAGCGCCAAACATTCAGTACTTC
>NA|TRBJ2-3|TRBV29-1|TRBD2
CSVAAAGRADTQYF
TGCAGCGTTGCGGCGGCAGGGAGGGCAGATACGCAGTATTTT
>few|TRBJ2-1|TRBV3-1/TRBV3-2|NA
CASSPTSRAYNEQFF
TGTGCCAGCAGCCCTACTAGCAGAGCCTACAATGAGCAGTTCTTC
>NA|TRBJ2-5|TRBV12-3/TRBV12-4|NA
CASSQGHGETQYF
TGTGCCAGCAGTCAGGGGCACGGAGAGACCCAGTACTTC
>NA|TRBJ2-7|TRBV7-2|TRBD2
CASSLGGLAAYEQYF
TGTGCCAGCAGCTTAGGGGGACTAGCGGCCTACGAGCAGTACTTC
>NA|TRBJ2-7|TRBV4-1|TRBD1
CASSHKQGVNSYEQYF
TGCGCCAGCAGCCATAAACAGGGGGTAAACTCCTACGAGCAGTACTTC
>NA|TRBJ1-2|TRBV6-1|TRBD1
CASSEAVKTGGYGYTF
TGTGCCAGCAGTGAAGCCGTAAAGACAGGGGGGTATGGCTACACCTTC
>NA|TRBJ1-5|TRBV4-1|NA
CASSQEGRGPYQPQHF
TGCGCCAGCAGCCAAGAGGGGAGGGGCCCGTACCAGCCCCAGCATTTT
>NA|TRBJ2-5|TRBV7-9|TRBD2
CASSLTSGRGLETQYF
TGTGCCAGCAGCTTAACTAGCGGGAGGGGGTTAGAGACCCAGTACTTC
>NA|TRBJ2-7|TRBV24-1|NA
CATSDPRYSSYEQYF
TGTGCCACCAGTGACCCCAGGTACAGCTCCTACGAGCAGTACTTC
>NA|TRBJ1-4|TRBV7-9|NA
CASSGQSGTREKLFF
TGTGCCAGCAGCGGCCAATCGGGGACACGTGAAAAACTGTTTTTT
>NA|TRBJ1-1|TRBV5-6|TRBD1
CASSAGTGGNTEAFF
TGTGCCAGCAGCGCCGGGACAGGGGGGAACACTGAAGCTTTCTTT
>NA|TRBJ1-2|TRBV6-5|NA
CASSYTPRADYGYTF
TGTGCCAGCAGTTACACCCCCAGGGCTGACTATGGCTACACCTTC
>few|TRBJ1-5|TRBV5-1|NA
CASKPEQGRGNQPQHF
TGCGCCAGCAAGCCAGAACAGGGACGAGGCAATCAGCCCCAGCATTTT
>once|TRBJ1-5|TRBV19|NA
CASSIDQSNQPQHF
TGTGCCAGTAGTATAGATCAGAGCAATCAGCCCCAGCATTTT
>once|TRBJ1-5|TRBV2|NA
CASSPSMLRQPQHF
TGTGCCAGCAGTCCCAGTATGTTACGTCAGCCCCAGCATTTT
>NA|TRBJ2-7|TRBV7-9|NA
CASSAYSQQYF
TGTGCCAGCAGCGCCTACTCCCAGCAGTACTTC
>NA|TRBJ2-7|TRBV4-1|NA
CASSQDSPAASYEQYF
TGCGCCAGCAGCCAAGATTCCCCAGCGGCCAGCTACGAGCAGTACTTC
>NA|TRBJ1-5|TRBV18|NA
CASSPPQGGGNQPQHF
TGTGCCAGCTCACCCCCTCAGGGCGGCGGCAATCAGCCCCAGCATTTT
>NA|TRBJ2-1|TRBV15|TRBD2
CATSRHSGRGYNEQFF
TGTGCCACCAGCAGACATAGCGGGAGGGGCTACAATGAGCAGTTCTTC
>NA|TRBJ2-7|TRBV7-9|NA
CASSSAYEQYF
TGTGCCAGCAGCAGCGCGTACGAGCAGTACTTC
>NA|TRBJ2-1|TRBV28|NA
CASSLRVRQGNEQFF
TGTGCCAGCAGTTTAAGGGTCAGGCAGGGGAATGAGCAGTTCTTC
>NA|TRBJ1-1|TRBV24-1|TRBD1
CATSDSDRGLAEAFF
TGTGCCACCAGTGATTCCGACAGGGGCCTGGCTGAAGCTTTCTTT
>NA|TRBJ2-2|TRBV29-1|NA
CSVMTKGGPSNTGELFF
TGCAGCGTCATGACCAAAGGGGGACCATCGAACACCGGGGAGCTGTTTTTT
>NA|TRBJ2-7|TRBV27|TRBD2
CASSLREGQYEQYF
TGTGCCAGCAGTTTGCGGGAGGGCCAGTACGAGCAGTACTTC
>few|TRBJ1-4|TRBV4-3|NA
CASSQVWGATNEKLFF
TGCGCCAGCAGCCAAGTTTGGGGGGCAACTAATGAAAAACTGTTTTTT
>once|TRBJ1-6|TRBV9|NA
CASSARGMNSPLHF
TGTGCCAGCAGCGCCAGGGGTATGAATTCACCCCTCCACTTT
>NA|TRBJ1-2|TRBV28|NA
CASTGIARGYTF
TGTGCCAGCACCGGGATCGCGAGGGGCTACACCTTC
>NA|TRBJ2-5|TRBV15|TRBD1
CATSRDLGQGGEAQYF
TGTGCCACCAGCAGAGATCTGGGACAGGGGGGTGAGGCCCAGTACTTC
>NA|TRBJ1-5|TRBV27|TRBD1
CASSYPGTGGQPQHF
TGTGCCAGCAGTTACCCCGGGACAGGGGGGCAGCCCCAGCATTTT
>NA|TRBJ1-2|TRBV5-5|NA
CASTLQLGRSNGYTF
TGTGCCAGCACCCTACAGCTGGGCAGAAGTAATGGCTACACCTTC
>NA|TRBJ1-5|TRBV28|NA
CASSFSPEGDQPQHF
TGTGCCAGCAGTTTCTCCCCTGAGGGGGATCAGCCCCAGCATTTT
>NA|TRBJ2-7|TRBV28|NA
CASSSPLLPGAYEQYF
TGTGCCAGCAGTTCACCGCTTCTCCCGGGAGCCTACGAGCAGTACTTC
>NA|TRBJ1-5|TRBV2|NA
CASSGGGNQPQHF
TGTGCCAGCAGTGGGGGGGGTAATCAGCCCCAGCATTTT
>once|TRBJ1-2|TRBV19|NA
CASSTRGKTLGSIGYTF
TGTGCCAGTAGTACTCGGGGAAAGACCCTCGGGTCTATTGGCTACACCTTC
>NA|TRBJ1-2|TRBV6-6|NA
CASSSQGQNSVRGYTF
TGTGCCAGCAGTTCGCAAGGACAGAACTCAGTACGAGGCTACACCTTC
>NA|TRBJ2-1|TRBV19|TRBD1
CASDRGLGYNEQFF
TGTGCCAGTGATAGGGGGCTAGGATACAATGAGCAGTTCTTC
>NA|TRBJ2-5|TRBV7-9|TRBD1
CASSLASGGQETQYF
TGTGCCAGCAGCTTAGCGTCAGGGGGCCAAGAGACCCAGTACTTC
>NA|TRBJ2-3|TRBV7-6|NA
CASSRSTDTQYF
TGTGCCAGCAGCCGGAGCACAGATACGCAGTATTTT
>NA|TRBJ2-7|TRBV27|TRBD2
CASSLTSGSPYEQYF
TGTGCCAGCAGCCTGACTAGCGGGAGCCCCTACGAGCAGTACTTC
>NA|TRBJ1-2|TRBV5-6|NA
CASSFGPDYGYTF
TGTGCCAGCAGCTTCGGTCCGGACTATGGCTACACCTTC
>NA|TRBJ2-5|TRBV19|TRBD2
CASSMNGRTGGQETQYF
TGTGCCAGTAGTATGAACGGTCGGACGGGGGGGCAAGAGACCCAGTACTTC
>once|TRBJ1-5|TRBV19|TRBD1
CASSSATGQGTQPQHF
TGTGCCAGTAGTTCCGCGACGGGACAGGGAACCCAGCCCCAGCATTTT
>NA|TRBJ1-1|TRBV6-2/TRBV6-3|NA
CASSYQYRVPNTEAFF
TGTGCCAGCAGTTACCAGTACAGGGTCCCGAACACTGAAGCTTTCTTT
>NA|TRBJ2-3|TRBV2|NA
CASSAGDRRADTQYF
TGTGCCAGCAGTGCGGGGGACAGAAGAGCAGATACGCAGTATTTT
>NA|TRBJ2-3|TRBV5-6|NA
CASSFEYVGGTDTQYF
TGTGCCAGCAGCTTCGAATATGTAGGGGGCACAGATACGCAGTATTTT
>NA|TRBJ1-1|TRBV5-5|NA
CASSPSLSWYTEAFF
TGTGCCAGCAGCCCGTCCCTCAGTTGGTATACTGAAGCTTTCTTT
>few|TRBJ2-3|TRBV5-1|NA
CASSGGPGTDTQYF
TGCGCCAGCAGCGGCGGGCCGGGTACAGATACGCAGTATTTT
>few|TRBJ1-4|TRBV10-3|NA
CAIRQGRGEKLFF
TGTGCCATCAGGCAGGGGCGAGGTGAAAAACTGTTTTTT